This record covers a single T cell receptor (beta chain). Its antigen remains unidentified. This specimen comes from a study of T cell responses to AZD1222 COVID-19 vaccine. Study results and limitations: Possibly, clonal diversity was underestimated; donors were largely white British and included more females. Seropositivity was recorded at baseline in only a handful of AZD1222 recipients.

Here immunoSEQ multiplex PCR was the method, and the copy in TCRdb shows in-frame clones only, minus some. Altogether 130,000 to 150,000 clones are present, roughly 90% being singletons, with the ten largest covering under 2%. Pooling covered second doses at about 4 or about 12 weeks. CDR1 SGHVS and CDR2 FNYEAQ come from the germline V gene. The CDR3 has 13 amino acids. V was cut by 5 bases and J by 3 bases, with 8 bases left in between. This chain joins TRBV7-6 and TRBJ2-1, with D tentatively TRBD1 (6 bases). Material: peripheral blood, obtained 28 days after the second AZD1222 dose. The clonotype comes from an adult who received the AZD1222 COVID-19 vaccine. The CDR3 DNA is TGTGCCAGCAGCCTGGGACACTACAATGAGCAGTTCTTC. Its protein product is CASSLGHYNEQFF.